This T cell receptor beta chain came from a study of T-cell reconstitution after alpha-beta-depleted transplantation in children. Points on this clonotype: A much larger clone differs from this one at a single base, so this may be a read error.

Construction of the TCRbeta library involved unique molecular identifiers. TCRdb passed the PCR reads through MiXCR, listing each CDR3 protein once. This table has some 340,000 distinct CDR3 sequences, over 9% appearing once. The germline V gene has CDR1 SGHVS and CDR2 FQNEAQ. CDR3 size: 15 residues. The material was PBMCs from the stem cell graft donor, obtained from the stem cell graft. The origin of this receptor is a human donor who donated a stem cell graft to a child with acute lymphoblastic leukemia. The chain links TRBV7-8 to TRBJ2-1, with a possible D match to TRBD2 (5 bases). CDR3 sequence reads: CASSLPGGIYNDQFF. The CDR3 bases are TGTGCCAGCAGCCTCCCCGGAGGAATTTACAATGACCAGTTCTTC.